Listed here are 15 T cell receptor beta chains from one sample, sequenced in a study of cytomegalovirus exposure and HLA in healthy donors. The PCR made use of 60 Vbeta and 13 Jbeta primers. Measured with immunoSEQ multiplex PCR; TCRdb has only the in-frame clones, and not every one. Here the sample spans 55,000 to 80,000 clones, 68% being singletons. Sequencing was done on a sample of PBMCs. The receptors derive from a woman aged 30 to 39 in good health and CMV-seronegative.

The chain has TRBV2 and TRBJ2-1; D unresolved. CDR3 length equals 13 residues. Between the trimmed V and J ends, which lost 6 bases and 4 bases, there was a span of 10 bases. Germline-derived CDR1 and CDR2 are SNHLY and FYNNEI. CDR3 region: CASRQELYNEQFF. The CDR3 DNA reads as TGTGCCAGCAGGCAAGAGCTATACAATGAGCAGTTCTTC.

The chain couples TRBV5-6 to TRBJ2-5; tentatively, D is TRBD2 (7 bases). Germline CDR1 and CDR2: SGHDT and YYEEEE. Trimming shortened V by 7 bases and J by 8 bases, and 24 bases separated the two germline ends. This CDR3 spans 15 amino acids. DNA of the CDR3: TGTGCCAGCCATTCGCCTGGGGGGGCCACCTCAACCCAGTACTTC. It is translated as CASHSPGGATSTQYF.

This chain joins TRBV27 and TRBJ2-7; 9 bases map to TRBD1. CDR1 and CDR2 (germline): MNHEY, SMNVEV (reference sequence). The CDR3 sequence is 14 residues long. Trimming cost V 5 bases and J 2 bases; bases outside gene matches: 4. CDR3 protein: CASSIGTGTYEQYF. CDR3 nucleotides: TGTGCCAGCAGTATCGGGACAGGGACCTACGAGCAGTACTTC.

The CDR3 spells CASSQDLSGGASETQYF. The CDR3 nucleotides are TGCGCCAGCAGCCAAGATCTCAGCGGGGGGGCCTCGGAGACCCAGTACTTC. The chain couples TRBV4-1 to TRBJ2-5; 10 positions agree with TRBD2. With 0 bases clipped from V and 5 bases from J, the junction kept 9 bases outside the gene matches. The germline V gene has CDR1 MGHRA and CDR2 YSYEKL. This CDR3 has 17 amino acids.

The rearrangement uses TRBV6-5 and TRBJ1-2; 11 nucleotides line up with TRBD1. V gave up 5 bases and J gave up 4 bases; unmatched junction bases: 6. The CDR3 extends over 15 amino acids. Germline CDR1 MNHEY, CDR2 SVGAGI. CDR3 coding DNA: TGTGCCAGCAGTAAGGGACAGGGGGGATCCTATGGCTACACCTTC. It translates to CASSKGQGGSYGYTF.

CDR3 amino acids: CASSNPGQHGGAFF. The DNA for the CDR3 is TGCGCCAGCAGCAATCCGGGACAACATGGGGGCGCTTTCTTT. This rearrangement joins TRBV4-1 to TRBJ1-1; D might be TRBD1 (6 bases). Per germline, CDR1 MGHRA and CDR2 YSYEKL. Trimming took off 5 bases at V and 11 bases at J, with 21 bases between the two ends. The CDR3 has 14 amino acids.

This clone was observed a few times. This chain uses TRBV6-5 with TRBJ2-5; possibly TRBD1 for D (5 bases). The V end lost 5 bases, the J end lost 1 base, and 11 bases lay between the germline ends. The CDR3 covers 14 residues. Per the germline V gene, CDR1 is MNHEY and CDR2 is SVGAGI. CDR3 residues: CASSDFRVQETQYF. DNA for the CDR3: TGTGCCAGCAGTGACTTCAGGGTCCAAGAGACCCAGTACTTC.

The chain combines TRBV6-6 with TRBJ2-7; 9 nucleotides agree with TRBD2. Germline lookup yields CDR1 MNHNY and CDR2 SVGAGI (reference sequence). This CDR3 region has 12 residues. The ends lost 8 bases at V and 2 bases at J; junction bases unmatched: 1. The DNA for the CDR3 is TGTGCCAGCGGCGGGGGGGCCTACGAGCAGTACTTC. Translating it yields CASGGGAYEQYF.

V and J are TRBV9 and TRBJ2-7; 10 bases agree with TRBD2. There are 15 residues in the CDR3. V dropped 1 base and J dropped 3; count of bases not matched to a gene: 4. Per the germline V gene, CDR1 is SGDLS and CDR2 is YYNGEE. The CDR3 region is CASSVSSGGGYEQYF. Written as DNA, the CDR3 is TGTGCCAGCAGCGTAAGCAGCGGGGGGGGCTACGAGCAGTACTTC.

The table lists this clone with a few counts. The chain has TRBV18 and TRBJ1-5; 9 nucleotides agree with TRBD1. CDR1 and CDR2 (germline): KGHSH, LQKENI. V gave up 3 bases and J gave up 8 bases; unmatched junction bases: 5. The CDR3 spans 14 residues. CDR3 residues: CASSPDRGLKPQHF. CDR3 DNA: TGTGCCAGCTCACCTGACAGGGGGTTGAAGCCCCAGCATTTT.

This chain connects TRBV7-6 to TRBJ2-3, with D possibly being TRBD2 (5 bases). Trimming removed 1 base at V and 7 bases at J, with 12 bases between. The germline V gene encodes CDR1 SGHVS and CDR2 FNYEAQ. The CDR3 has 14 residues. CDR3 sequence (DNA): TGTGCCAGCAGCTTAGTTGGAGGTTTTAATACGCAGTATTTT. Translated: CASSLVGGFNTQYF.

The rearrangement uses TRBV4-1 and TRBJ1-2; 8 bases are shared with TRBD1. The length of the CDR3 is 18 residues. Germline CDR1 reads MGHRA; CDR2 reads YSYEKL. V shed 0 bases, J shed 4 bases, and the junction held 13 bases outside the gene matches. The CDR3 loop reads CASSQEGLRQGTSYGYTF. The CDR3 DNA sequence: TGCGCCAGCAGCCAAGAGGGCCTGAGACAGGGGACGAGCTATGGCTACACCTTC.

V and J are TRBV19 and TRBJ2-3, with TRBD2 matching over 8 bases. Germline CDR1 is LNHDA and CDR2 is SQIVND (reference sequence). The V segment lost 5 bases and the J segment 4 bases; nucleotides outside the gene matches: 5. The CDR3 spans 14 residues. CDR3 residues: CASSLGGVSDTQYF. CDR3 bases: TGTGCCAGTAGTCTCGGGGGGGTCTCAGATACGCAGTATTTT.

The J gene is TRBJ2-7, the V gene TRBV2; 7 positions match TRBD1. Germline V gene lookup returns CDR1 SNHLY and CDR2 FYNNEI. This CDR3 has 13 amino acids. V lost 6 bases and J lost 0; bases outside the gene matches: 2. The CDR3 region has the DNA TGTGCCAGCAGGACAGGGAGCTCCTACGAGCAGTACTTC. It translates to CASRTGSSYEQYF.

The chain recombines TRBV6-5 with TRBJ1-1; tentatively, D is TRBD1 (5 bases). This CDR3 has 12 amino acids. CDR1 MNHEY and CDR2 SVGAGI come from the germline V gene. The V and J ends lost 6 bases and 12 bases respectively, with 17 bases between them. CDR3 DNA sequence: TGTGCCAGCAGCACTTTTGATGGGGCAACTTTCTTT. Translating gives CASSTFDGATFF.